This T cell receptor beta chain was sequenced during a study of cytomegalovirus exposure and HLA in healthy donors. Broader study findings: In vitro experiments confirmed that three CMV-associated chains were specific for CMV antigens.

Researchers ran the PCR with 60 Vbeta and 13 Jbeta primers. The repertoire was sequenced with immunoSEQ multiplex PCR; TCRdb's copy has only in-frame clones and lacks some. Among 120,000 or so clones listed, roughly two thirds were seen once. As for this clone: Its antigen is unidentified.

Trimming removed 4 bases from V and 7 bases from J; junction bases left unmatched: 10. Germline V lookup: CDR1 SGHRS, CDR2 YFSETQ. The CDR3 loop spans 14 amino acids. This TCR derives from a man aged 25 to 45 in good health and CMV-seropositive. The chain has TRBV5-1 and TRBJ2-7, with 8 nucleotides matching TRBD1. Sequencing input: PBMCs. This CDR3 is CASSQRQGWSEQYF. For the CDR3, the DNA is TGCGCCAGCAGCCAACGACAGGGGTGGAGTGAGCAGTACTTC.